These T cell receptor beta chains were read from a single sample in a study of shared clonotypes between healthy human individuals. The table came from immunoSEQ multiplex PCR; TCRdb's copy has only in-frame clones and leaves some out. This sample has approximately 2,000,000 clones; around 90% occur once, and the top ten carry around 0.38%. The sample comprised naive CD4+ T cells from PBMCs. These receptors were taken from a man aged 18 to 29 in good health. Some clones in this sample may be carry-over from other donors' samples. The CDR3 runs from the conserved cysteine through the conserved F or W. Each record gives: clone size, J gene, V gene, D gene, CDR3 DNA, CDR3 protein. D genes are given only for firm matches. Expanded clones get a size class; other rows say once, few or many, or leave the size out.

>-|TRBJ1-1|TRBV7-2|TRBD1
TGTGCCAGCAGCCCGACGACAGGGGCGATGAACACTGAAGCTTTCTTT
CASSPTTGAMNTEAFF
>-|TRBJ2-7|TRBV7-6|-
TGTGCCAGCAGCTTAACCAGGAACGCCTACGAGCAGTACTTC
CASSLTRNAYEQYF
>-|TRBJ1-2|TRBV7-2|TRBD1
TGTGCCAGCAGCTTCGGACAGGCGCCGTATGGCTACACCTTC
CASSFGQAPYGYTF
>few|TRBJ1-1|TRBV20-1|-
TGCAGTGCTAGAGCTGGGGGGATGGCTTTCTTT
CSARAGGMAFF
>-|TRBJ2-2|TRBV7-6|TRBD2
TGTGCCAGCAGCTTACTGCGGGAGGGCCGGACCGGGGAGCTGTTTTTT
CASSLLREGRTGELFF
>-|TRBJ2-3|TRBV7-2|TRBD1
TGTGCCAGCAGCGGACCGACAGGGGTCTCAGATACGCAGTATTTT
CASSGPTGVSDTQYF
>-|TRBJ1-2|TRBV11-2|-
TGTGCCAGCAGCTACCGGGACGGTACCTATGGCTACACCTTC
CASSYRDGTYGYTF
>-|TRBJ2-3|TRBV5-4|-
TGTGCCAGCAGCTTGGCTACCCCAGGGACCTCAGATACGCAGTATTTT
CASSLATPGTSDTQYF
>-|TRBJ1-5|TRBV28|-
TGTGCCAGCGTCGGGGCAGGGAGGCTTGATCAGCCCCAGCATTTT
CASVGAGRLDQPQHF
>-|TRBJ1-2|TRBV7-2|-
TGTGCCAGCAGCCCAAAGGGGGGAGGCTATGGCTACACCTTC
CASSPKGGGYGYTF
>once|TRBJ2-4|TRBV27|TRBD1
TGTGCCAGCAGTTTTATGGGACAGGGGGAAAACATTCAGTACTTC
CASSFMGQGENIQYF
>-|TRBJ2-7|TRBV7-2|TRBD2
TGTGCCAGCAGCTCCCTCCGGGGTAGCGGGAAGTTCCCCTCCTACGAGCAGTACTTC
CASSSLRGSGKFPSYEQYF
>-|TRBJ1-2|TRBV28|-
TGTGCCAGCAGTTTATGGTCAAGAGCAGCTAACTATGGCTACACCTTC
CASSLWSRAANYGYTF
>-|TRBJ2-7|TRBV28|-
TGTGCCAGCAGGGGATACGAGCAGTACTTC
CASRGYEQYF
>-|TRBJ2-5|TRBV30|-
TGTGCCTGGAGTGAGGGTTTCTCTACCTTCAAGCGGACCCAGTACTTC
CAWSEGFSTFKRTQYF
>once|TRBJ1-5|TRBV30|-
-
CAWSSGTGQSAPAFWPQHF
>-|TRBJ2-7|TRBV6-1|-
TGTGCCAGCAGTGAAGGTGGGGGACTCCGCTACGAGCAGTACTTC
CASSEGGGLRYEQYF
>-|TRBJ2-6|TRBV7-3|TRBD2
TGTGCCAGCAGTTTGACGGGACTAGTTTCTGGGGCCAACGTCCTGACTTTC
CASSLTGLVSGANVLTF
>-|TRBJ1-1|TRBV7-3|-
TGTGCCAGCAGCAAACCGGGAGGTGAAGCTTTCTTT
CASSKPGGEAFF
>few|TRBJ1-2|TRBV9|-
TGTGCCAGCAGCGTAGGCGGAGGGACGACGGGCTACACCTTC
CASSVGGGTTGYTF
>-|TRBJ1-1|TRBV5-4|-
TGTGCCAGCAGCTTGGCCCAGGTTTCTGAAGCTTTCTTT
CASSLAQVSEAFF
>once|TRBJ2-7|TRBV30|-
TGTGCCTGGAGTCGACAGGATCGGGGCGAGCAGTACTTC
CAWSRQDRGEQYF
>-|TRBJ1-5|TRBV6-6|-
TGTGCCAGCAGCACCCGGACAGCTAATCAGCCCCAGCATTTT
CASSTRTANQPQHF
>once|TRBJ2-3|TRBV7-6|-
TGTGCCAGCAGCTTAGATATACAGGGAACAGATACGCAGTATTTT
CASSLDIQGTDTQYF
>-|TRBJ2-3|TRBV2|-
TGTGCCAGCAGTGAAGACCTGCCGTTGCGAGATACGCAGTATTTT
CASSEDLPLRDTQYF
>-|TRBJ1-2|TRBV28|TRBD1
TGTGCCAGCAGCCCTCCAGAGACAGGGGGCCGCCATGGCTACACCTTC
CASSPPETGGRHGYTF
>-|TRBJ2-6|TRBV5-5|-
TGTGCCAGCAGCTTGGCTCAGGGTAGTGCTGGGGCCAACGTCCTGACTTTC
CASSLAQGSAGANVLTF
>once|TRBJ2-1|TRBV28|-
TGTGCCAGCCGACAGATCGCTTACAATGAGCAGTTCTTC
CASRQIAYNEQFF
>-|TRBJ1-1|TRBV5-1|TRBD1
TGCGCCAGCAGTGAAGGGACAGGGCGAGGGAACACTGAAGCTTTCTTT
CASSEGTGRGNTEAFF
>-|TRBJ2-2|TRBV19|-
TGTGCCAGTAGTATGGGGCTCCGCGCCGGGGAGCTGTTTTTT
CASSMGLRAGELFF
>-|TRBJ2-3|TRBV5-1|-
TGCGCCAGCAGCTTGGGGGGTCGAGACACAGATACGCAGTATTTT
CASSLGGRDTDTQYF
>once|TRBJ1-1|TRBV6-6|-
TGTGCCAGCAGTCAGTGGGGGACTGAAGCTTTCTTT
CASSQWGTEAFF
>once|TRBJ1-5|TRBV28|-
TGTGCCAGCAGTTTATATTTCTCAGGGTCTCCGTGGCCCCAGCATTTT
CASSLYFSGSPWPQHF
>-|TRBJ1-2|TRBV19|TRBD1
TGTGCCAGCAAAGACAGGGCTGGTGGCTACACCTTC
CASKDRAGGYTF
>-|TRBJ1-2|TRBV10-3|-
TGTGCCATCAGTGACGGCACGGGCCAACCTTCTTCCTATGGCTACACCTTC
CAISDGTGQPSSYGYTF
>-|TRBJ2-7|TRBV7-8|-
TGTGCCAGCAGCTTATCCCCCGGCTCCTACGAGCAGTACTTC
CASSLSPGSYEQYF
>-|TRBJ1-3|TRBV6-5|-
TGTGCCAGCAGTTACAGAGCCTCTGGAAACACCATATATTTT
CASSYRASGNTIYF
>-|TRBJ1-1|TRBV5-1|-
TGCGCCAGCAGCCCCGCGGAACCAATACAGGGCAACCCCACTGAAGCTTTCTTT
CASSPAEPIQGNPTEAFF
>-|TRBJ2-7|TRBV28|-
TGTGCCAGCAGAAGGGTACTCACCCCAACCTACGAGCAGTACTTC
CASRRVLTPTYEQYF
>-|TRBJ2-7|TRBV6-5|-
TGTGCCAGCAGTTTTGCCCAAACCCACTACGAGCAGTACTTC
CASSFAQTHYEQYF
>-|TRBJ2-2|TRBV10-2|TRBD2
TGCGCCAGCAGTGACCCCTCAGCGGGAGGAGGTGGCGGGGAGCTGTTTTTT
CASSDPSAGGGGGELFF
>-|TRBJ2-5|TRBV27|-
TGTGCCAGCAGTCGGAGGGGGCGAGAGACCCAGTACTTC
CASSRRGRETQYF
>-|TRBJ2-3|TRBV28|-
TGTGCCACCGCTGGTGGACTATTGACAGATACGCAGTATTTT
CATAGGLLTDTQYF
>-|TRBJ2-3|TRBV5-1|TRBD2
TGCGCCAGCAGCTGGGCGGGACTAGCGGGGATAAGCACAGATACGCAGTATTTT
CASSWAGLAGISTDTQYF
>-|TRBJ1-3|TRBV18|-
TGTGCCAGCTCAAAGAAGGGGGACACCATATATTTT
CASSKKGDTIYF
>-|TRBJ2-1|TRBV5-1|TRBD2
TGCGCCAGCAATCCGATAGCGGGAGTGGACAATGAGCAGTTCTTC
CASNPIAGVDNEQFF
>-|TRBJ2-7|TRBV19|TRBD2
TGTGCCAGTAGTACAATAGCGGGAGACACTTACGAGCAGTACTTC
CASSTIAGDTYEQYF
>few|TRBJ2-3|TRBV2|TRBD1
TGTGCCAGCAGCAGGGACAGGGGGGCAGATACGCAGTATTTT
CASSRDRGADTQYF
>-|TRBJ2-7|TRBV6-1|TRBD1
TGTGCCAGCAGTGAAGCGGGGACAGGGACGAAGTCCTACGAGCAGTACTTC
CASSEAGTGTKSYEQYF
>-|TRBJ1-5|TRBV21-1|-
TGTGCCAGCACATACCCGACGGACAGCGATAGCAATCAGCCCCAGCATTTT
CASTYPTDSDSNQPQHF
>-|TRBJ2-2|TRBV5-1|TRBD2
TGCGCCAGCAGCTTGGCGACTAGCGGAAACACCGGGGAGCTGTTTTTT
CASSLATSGNTGELFF
>-|TRBJ2-1|TRBV5-1|-
TGCGCCAGCAGCTTGGACGGGGCTGGCAATGAGCAGTTCTTC
CASSLDGAGNEQFF
>-|TRBJ2-7|TRBV6-5|TRBD2
TGTGCCAGCAGTTACTCGAGCGGGAGGCCCTACGAGCAGTACTTC
CASSYSSGRPYEQYF
>-|TRBJ2-1|TRBV11-2|TRBD2
TGTGCCAGCAGCAAACTTAGCGGGAGGGCCCTCAATGAGCAGTTCTTC
CASSKLSGRALNEQFF
>-|TRBJ2-1|TRBV6-6|TRBD2
TGTGCCAGCGGTAGCGGGAGGGCCTCAAACGAGCAGTTCTTC
CASGSGRASNEQFF
>-|TRBJ1-5|TRBV5-1|-
TGCGCCAGCAGCTTGGAGGGAGTTAGCAATCAGCCCCAGCATTTT
CASSLEGVSNQPQHF
>-|TRBJ2-3|TRBV15|TRBD1
TGTGCCACCAGCGCCACAGGGGTGACAGATACGCAGTATTTT
CATSATGVTDTQYF
>-|TRBJ1-4|TRBV27|TRBD1
TGTGCCAGCAGTGCGGACAGGGGCGCGAGCGAAAAACTGTTTTTT
CASSADRGASEKLFF
>-|TRBJ1-5|TRBV27|-
TGTGCCAGCAGTTTATCAGGGATTCGTCAGCCCCAGCATTTT
CASSLSGIRQPQHF
>-|TRBJ2-5|TRBV7-9|-
TGTGCCAGTGCGATGAGTGGAGGGGAGACCCAGTACTTC
CASAMSGGETQYF